This T cell receptor beta chain comes out of a study of shared clonotypes between healthy human individuals. Whole-study results and caveats: Among the subsets, naive ones generally showed larger estimated richness than memory ones. With few donors, the genetic and exposure-history diversity represented was limited. How much donors shared clonotypes was expected to be affected by sequencing depth.

The authors loaded 200 ng DNA, approximately 30,000 T cell genomes, into sorted-subset replicate PCRs. The assay was immunoSEQ multiplex PCR, and TCRdb's table has in-frame clones only and misses some. The table shows about 2.1 million clones, with approximately 94% occurring only once. As regards this clone: What it binds is not known.

Positively selected for CCR7, the CD45RO-negative cells used as naive CD8 cells excluded terminally differentiated effector memory CD45RA+ cells. This CDR3 region has 13 residues. The V end lost 0 bases, the J end lost 5 bases, and 8 bases lay between the germline ends. Germline lookup yields CDR1 SGHAT and CDR2 FQNNGV. Sequenced input: naive CD8+ T cells from PBMCs. The V call is TRBV11-2, the J call TRBJ2-7; D unresolved. This receptor was identified in a young man in good health. Some clones in this sample may be carry-over from other donors' samples. The CDR3 nucleotides read TGTGCCAGCAGCTTAGAGGTACGGAACGAGCAGTACTTC. Amino acid sequence: CASSLEVRNEQYF.